This T cell receptor (beta chain) stems from a study of T cell responses to AZD1222 COVID-19 vaccine. Notes on the study in general: Among the donors, most were white British and more were female, and clonal diversity was possibly underestimated. Nearly half of unique spike-specific TCRs reportedly avoided B.1.351 and B.1.1.7 mutated regions. Along spike, vaccine-associated CD4 TCRs were found throughout, with dominance at 160-218 and 743-854. Repertoires were sampled only after the peak T cell response.

For this clone: Its antigen remains unknown.

Germline CDR1 KGHSH, CDR2 LQKENI. Trimming left V 0 bases short and J 1 base short, with 6 bases between. This CDR3 is built from 14 residues. The table came from immunoSEQ multiplex PCR; TCRdb's copy has only in-frame clones and leaves some out. The table shows some 56,000 clones, with roughly 85% occurring only once. The sequence derives from an adult in good health. The specimen comprised peripheral blood, sampled on day 0 of AZD1222 vaccination. The chain couples TRBV18 to TRBJ1-1; no clear D gene. The CDR3 nucleotides read TGTGCCAGCTCACCACCGAACAGGAACACTGAAGCTTTCTTT. Protein product: CASSPPNRNTEAFF.